This TCR beta chain was sequenced in a study of cytomegalovirus exposure and HLA in healthy donors. There were likely unrecorded immune exposures, though donors were nominally healthy when sampled. About this clone itself: Its specificity is unknown.

Whole-study results and caveats: Confirmation was obtained in vitro that a few CMV-associated chains are specific for CMV antigens.

PCR was performed using 60 Vbeta and 13 Jbeta primers. This table comes from immunoSEQ multiplex PCR, and its TCRdb copy is limited to in-frame clones, with some not included. This sample carries about 200,000 clones, roughly 79% of them seen once, and the ten largest clones take 1.5% to 2%. Trimming took 2 bases from V and 2 from J; bases not matched to a gene: 2. Looked up from germline, CDR1 is MDHEN and CDR2 is SYDVKM. The CDR3 spans 14 residues. This chain links TRBV28 with TRBJ1-2, with 7 bases that match TRBD1. Sequencing was done on a sample of PBMCs. This clonotype was sampled from a man between 18 and 29 years old in good health and CMV-seronegative. CDR3 DNA: TGTGCCAGCAGTTTAGGGACAGCGAACTATGGCTACACCTTC. This codes for CASSLGTANYGYTF.